This TCR beta chain was sequenced during a study of spatial heterogeneity in lung cancer. Germline CDR1 reads LGHNA; CDR2 reads YSLEER. Trimming left V 3 bases short and J 1 base short, with 20 bases between. CDR3 length: 18 amino acids. This clonotype was seen at least ten times. TCRdb used MiXCR to reprocess the 5' RACE reads, holding one entry per CDR3 protein. There are 30,000 to 45,000 distinct CDR3 sequences in the sample; about 7% occur only once, and over 25% lies in the top ten. Time point specified: sample taken at primary tumor resection. Unsorted whole RNA from tumor, nontumor lung or frozen PBMC underwent sequencing.

V and J are TRBV4-3 and TRBJ2-3; TRBD1 or TRBD2 may be the D gene (5 bases each). This receptor was taken from a female donor with early-stage non-small cell lung cancer. Sequencing used PBMCs, obtained at surgery. CDR3 amino acids: CASSHEGHSRGGTDTQYF. CDR3 nucleotide sequence: TGCGCCAGCAGCCACGAAGGACACTCCAGAGGGGGCACAGATACGCAGTATTTT.